Following are 28 T cell receptor beta chains from one sample sequenced in a study of blood T cell repertoires in COVID-19. Generated by immunoSEQ multiplex PCR, the TCRdb table keeps only in-frame clones and is missing some. The table records 100,000 to 150,000 clones, roughly 90% of them present only once. What was sequenced was peripheral blood. The receptors come from a man in his fifties or sixties with COVID-19, enrolled during active disease.

The rearrangement links TRBV6-2 or TRBV6-3 to TRBJ2-2; weak D call: TRBD2 (5 bases). The germline V gene has CDR1 MNHEY and CDR2 SVGEGT. The CDR3 runs 15 residues. Trimming stripped 4 bases from V and 4 bases from J, with 13 bases between. The CDR3 sequence: CASSLLTAGTGELFF. The CDR3 nucleotides are TGTGCCAGCAGTTTACTCACGGCGGGCACCGGGGAGCTGTTTTTT.

The rearrangement uses TRBV7-6 and TRBJ2-2; tentative D call: TRBD1 (6 bases). Looked up from germline, CDR1 is SGHVS and CDR2 is FNYEAQ. Trimming shortened V by 2 bases and J by 6 bases, and 10 bases separated the two germline ends. The CDR3 is 14 residues long. The CDR3: CASSLQQGSGELFF. The CDR3 DNA is TGTGCCAGCAGCTTACAACAGGGCTCCGGGGAGCTGTTTTTT.

The chain uses TRBV29-1 and TRBJ1-3, with 8 bases fitting TRBD1. Germline lookup yields CDR1 SQVTM and CDR2 ANQGSEA. The trim removed 5 bases at V and 2 bases at J, leaving 8 bases unmatched. There are 15 residues in the CDR3. The DNA of the CDR3 is TGCAGCGTTCGAGGAGACAGGGGTACTGGAAACACCATATATTTT. Translated: CSVRGDRGTGNTIYF.

J is TRBJ2-5 and V is TRBV24-1, with 7 nucleotides matching TRBD1. Germline V lookup: CDR1 KGHDR, CDR2 SFDVKD. The CDR3 loop spans 15 amino acids. V was pared by 4 bases and J by 3 bases, with 7 bases of the junction left unmatched. CDR3 protein: CATSDSGTVKETQYF. The DNA for the CDR3 is TGTGCCACCAGTGACTCCGGGACAGTCAAAGAGACCCAGTACTTC.

The J gene is TRBJ2-1, the V gene TRBV6-2 or TRBV6-3, with TRBD2 matching 12 bases. CDR3 length equals 17 residues. The V segment lost 4 bases and the J segment 7 bases; nucleotides outside the gene matches: 11. Germline V CDR1 and CDR2: MNHEY, SVGEGT. As DNA, the CDR3 is TGTGCCAGCAGTTTCGTGGTAGGGACTAGCGGGCTTAATGAGCAGTTCTTC. Residues: CASSFVVGTSGLNEQFF.

This clone was seen a single time. V is TRBV7-9 and J is TRBJ1-4, with D perhaps matching TRBD1 (6 bases). This CDR3 comprises 16 residues. V lost 5 bases and J lost 8, with 21 bases in between. CDR1 is SEHNR, CDR2 FQNEAQ, per germline (reference sequence). In DNA, the CDR3 is TGTGCCAGCAGCCGGGGCCCACAGGGCGGATGGGAAAAACTGTTTTTT. Translated: CASSRGPQGGWEKLFF.

V gene TRBV19 combines with J gene TRBJ1-5; TRBD1 matches at 9 bases. CDR1 is LNHDA and CDR2 is SQIVND in the germline V gene (reference sequence). The junction had 5 bases not matched to a gene; V was cut back by 6 bases and J by 2 bases. This CDR3 comprises 15 residues. CDR3 sequence: CASSRTGEGNQPQHF. The CDR3 coding sequence is TGTGCCAGTAGCCGGACAGGGGAGGGCAATCAGCCCCAGCATTTT.

This clone came up once. The CDR3: CASSLGQGLSSGNTIYF. The CDR3 DNA reads as TGTGCCAGCAGCCTAGGACAGGGGCTTTCTTCTGGAAACACCATATATTTT. This chain links TRBV9 with TRBJ1-3; 9 bases line up with TRBD1. This CDR3 is built from 17 residues. The trim removed 4 bases at V and 1 base at J, leaving 9 bases unmatched. Germline V gives CDR1 SGDLS, CDR2 YYNGEE.

This chain uses TRBV30 with TRBJ1-3; D possibly corresponds to TRBD1 (6 bases). Trimming took 4 bases from V and 0 from J, leaving 13 bases between them. CDR1 GTSNPN and CDR2 SVGIG come from the germline V gene (reference sequence). This CDR3 is 15 amino acids long. CDR3 residues: CAWTRQGSSGNTIYF. The CDR3 coding sequence is TGTGCCTGGACGAGGCAGGGGAGCTCTGGAAACACCATATATTTT.

The chain is built from TRBV7-9 and TRBJ1-2; maybe TRBD1 (6 bases). The V and J ends lost 5 bases and 7 bases respectively, with 14 bases between them. The CDR3 sequence is 13 residues long. Germline V CDR1 and CDR2: SEHNR, FQNEAQ (reference sequence). CDR3 bases: TGTGCCAGCAGCCTTGCGGACAGCGGTGGCTACACCTTC. Translation gives CASSLADSGGYTF. Variable domain in full (rest from reference TRBV7-9 and TRBJ1-2): DTGVSQNPRHKITKRGQNVTFRCDPISEHNRLYWYRQTLGQGPEFLTYFQNEAQLEKSRLLSDRFSAERPKGSFSTLEIQRTEQGDSAMYLCASSLADSGGYTFGSGTRLTVV.

The chain recombines TRBV15 with TRBJ2-3; D is perhaps TRBD1 (6 bases). The CDR3 sequence is 14 residues long. Germline CDR1 reads LNHNV; CDR2 reads YYDKDF (reference sequence). The germline V and J ends were trimmed by 5 bases and 0 bases, with 9 bases remaining between them. The CDR3 is CATSLDRSTDTQYF. The CDR3, as DNA: TGTGCCACCAGCCTGGACAGAAGCACAGATACGCAGTATTTT.

The chain uses TRBV7-3 and TRBJ1-1; unclear D gene. V lost 3 bases, J lost 1 base, and 6 bases lay in between. The CDR3 is made up of 13 amino acids. Germline CDR1 is SGHTA and CDR2 is FQGTGA. The CDR3 DNA reads as TGTGCCAGCAGCTTTAACAGGAACACTGAAGCTTTCTTT. Amino acids: CASSFNRNTEAFF.

This clone was observed a handful of times. The V and J genes are TRBV5-8 and TRBJ2-7, with 7 bases identical to TRBD2. V lost 1 base and J lost 0; bases outside the gene matches: 4. Looked up from germline, CDR1 is SGHTS and CDR2 is YDEGEE. This CDR3 has 15 amino acids. CDR3 coding DNA: TGTGCCAGCAGCTTGTCGGGGGGTCTCTCCTACGAGCAGTACTTC. Protein: CASSLSGGLSYEQYF. The entire variable domain, with the rest obtained from reference TRBV5-8 and TRBJ2-7, is as follows: EAGVTQSPTHLIKTRGQQATLRCSPISGHTSVYWYQQALGLGLQFLLWYDEGEERNRGNFPPRFSGRQFPNYSSELNVNALELEDSALYLCASSLSGGLSYEQYFGPGTRLTVT.

The genes are TRBV15 and TRBJ1-6; D remains ambiguous. This CDR3 has 16 amino acids. V was trimmed by 0 bases and J by 9 bases, leaving 15 bases between them. Looked up from germline, CDR1 is LNHNV and CDR2 is YYDKDF (reference sequence). As DNA, the CDR3 is TGTGCCACCAGCAGAGATCGAGAGGCTTCGGGTTCACCCCTCCACTTT. It translates to CATSRDREASGSPLHF.

This rearrangement joins TRBV28 to TRBJ1-1, with TRBD1 as a possible D gene (6 bases). Germline V gene data show CDR1 as MDHEN and CDR2 as SYDVKM. The CDR3 is 14 residues long. V lost 6 bases to trimming and J lost 1 base, with 12 bases between them. In DNA, the CDR3 is TGTGCCAGCAGCATCAGGGACACGAACACTGAAGCTTTCTTT. It codes for CASSIRDTNTEAFF.

The gene calls are TRBV5-1 and TRBJ1-1, with D possibly matching TRBD1 (5 bases). Trimming pared 3 bases from V and 1 base from J, leaving 10 bases between. The CDR3 runs to 14 residues. CDR1 is SGHRS, CDR2 YFSETQ, per germline. CDR3 nucleotide sequence: TGCGCCAGCAGCTCCGGGACTCCGAACACTGAAGCTTTCTTT. This gives the protein CASSSGTPNTEAFF.

The gene calls are TRBV10-3 and TRBJ1-3; possible D gene TRBD1, 5 bases. Germline values: CDR1 ENHRY, CDR2 SYGVKD. Trimming cost V 11 bases and J 1 base, with 21 bases left between them. The CDR3 spans 16 residues. As DNA, the CDR3 is TGTGCCCCCTGGGGAGGGGTGAGTATTTCTGGAAACACCATATATTTT. It yields the protein CAPWGGVSISGNTIYF.

This rearrangement joins TRBV29-1 to TRBJ1-3; tentatively, D is TRBD1 (6 bases). The CDR3 consists of 15 residues. Germline CDR1 and CDR2: SQVTM and ANQGSEA. Trimming shortened V by 4 bases and J by 3 bases, and 16 bases separated the two germline ends. The CDR3 loop is CSVVGETGGGNTIYF. The CDR3 DNA reads as TGCAGCGTTGTGGGGGAGACAGGTGGTGGAAACACCATATATTTT.

The gene calls are TRBV5-8 and TRBJ2-1; 8 bases are shared with TRBD2. The trim removed 3 bases at V and 3 bases at J, leaving 5 bases unmatched. The length of the CDR3 is 15 residues. Germline V gives CDR1 SGHTS, CDR2 YDEGEE. The CDR3 nucleotides are TGTGCCAGCAGCTCGGTCGGGACTAGCTACAATGAGCAGTTCTTC. Translation gives CASSSVGTSYNEQFF.

The rearrangement links TRBV6-2 or TRBV6-3 to TRBJ2-2; 8 nucleotides agree with TRBD2. With V trimmed by 6 bases and J by 5 bases, 14 bases remained unmatched. CDR3 size: 17 residues. Per germline, CDR1 MNHEY and CDR2 SVGEGT. The CDR3 loop is CASSPWRAGVNTGELFF. CDR3 DNA: TGTGCCAGCAGCCCGTGGCGAGCGGGAGTCAATACCGGGGAGCTGTTTTTT.

In nucleotides, the CDR3 is TGTGCCAGCAGTTTGGTGGGAGGGAACACCGGGGAGCTGTTTTTT. It specifies CASSLVGGNTGELFF. The chain uses TRBV28 and TRBJ2-2; tentatively, D is TRBD2 (6 bases). Germline CDR1 is MDHEN and CDR2 is SYDVKM. Trimming took 3 bases from V and 1 from J, leaving 9 bases between them. The CDR3 is 15 amino acids.

The genes are TRBV9 and TRBJ2-5; TRBD1 matches at 7 bases. The CDR3 runs 15 residues. The germline CDR1 and CDR2 sequences are SGDLS and YYNGEE. The V and J ends lost 3 bases and 5 bases, in that order; junction bases with no gene match: 10. Written as DNA, the CDR3 is TGTGCCAGCAGCGCCGGGACAGCTGATTCGGAGACCCAGTACTTC. Translating it yields CASSAGTADSETQYF.

This CDR3 reads CAISEIWVTTNTGELFF. For the CDR3, the DNA is TGTGCCATCAGTGAAATTTGGGTGACTACGAACACCGGGGAGCTGTTTTTT. The chain joins TRBV10-3 to TRBJ2-2, with D perhaps TRBD2 (5 bases). Germline-derived CDR1 and CDR2 are ENHRY and SYGVKD. The CDR3 consists of 17 residues. V was shortened by 3 bases and J by 0 bases, with 14 bases between the two germline ends.

CDR3 sequence reads: CASSRGQNEQFF. CDR3 bases: TGTGCCAGCAGCCGCGGACAGAATGAGCAGTTCTTC. The rearrangement joins TRBV6-5 to TRBJ2-1, with D perhaps TRBD1 (6 bases). CDR3 length equals 12 residues. CDR1 MNHEY and CDR2 SVGAGI come from the germline V gene. V shed 6 bases and J shed 7 bases, with 10 bases lying between them.

V gene TRBV5-1 combines with J gene TRBJ1-2; TRBD1 agrees at 10 bases. The V gene's germline CDR1 is SGHRS and CDR2 YFSETQ. V shed 5 bases, J shed 5 bases, and the junction held 9 bases outside the gene matches. The CDR3 sequence is 15 residues long. The CDR3 sequence: CASRGQGLVGYGYTF. The CDR3 DNA reads as TGCGCCAGCAGGGGACAGGGGTTAGTTGGATATGGCTACACCTTC.

This chain uses TRBV19 with TRBJ1-5, with TRBD1 matching over 7 bases. The ends lost 7 bases at V and 11 bases at J; junction bases unmatched: 11. Germline values: CDR1 LNHDA, CDR2 SQIVND (reference sequence). CDR3 length equals 13 residues. The CDR3 region is CASKEQGRRAQHF. In DNA, the CDR3 is TGTGCCAGTAAGGAACAGGGGCGACGGGCCCAGCATTTT. The full variable domain, with the rest looked up from reference TRBV19 and TRBJ1-5, is DGGITQSPKYLFRKEGQNVTLSCEQNLNHDAMYWYRQDPGQGLRLIYYSQIVNDFQKGDIAEGYSVSREKKESFPLTVTSAQKNPTAFYLCASKEQGRRAQHFGDGTRLSIL.

The genes are TRBV2 and TRBJ1-1, with 7 positions matching TRBD1. V lost 4 bases to trimming and J lost 0 bases; unmatched junction nucleotides: 5. The V gene's germline CDR1 is SNHLY and CDR2 FYNNEI. This CDR3 is 15 amino acids long. CDR3 DNA: TGTGCCAGCAGTGGGTCAACAGGGGTGAACACTGAAGCTTTCTTT. Translation gives CASSGSTGVNTEAFF.

V and J are TRBV5-1 and TRBJ1-2, with 8 bases matching TRBD1. Trimming took 0 bases from V and 7 from J; bases not matched to a gene: 23. Germline V lookup: CDR1 SGHRS, CDR2 YFSETQ. This CDR3 is 20 amino acids long. CDR3 nucleotides: TGCGCCAGCAGCTTGGAGGTCCCCGGCAGTACAGGGGGGAAGGATGGTGGCTACACCTTC. Translating it yields CASSLEVPGSTGGKDGGYTF.